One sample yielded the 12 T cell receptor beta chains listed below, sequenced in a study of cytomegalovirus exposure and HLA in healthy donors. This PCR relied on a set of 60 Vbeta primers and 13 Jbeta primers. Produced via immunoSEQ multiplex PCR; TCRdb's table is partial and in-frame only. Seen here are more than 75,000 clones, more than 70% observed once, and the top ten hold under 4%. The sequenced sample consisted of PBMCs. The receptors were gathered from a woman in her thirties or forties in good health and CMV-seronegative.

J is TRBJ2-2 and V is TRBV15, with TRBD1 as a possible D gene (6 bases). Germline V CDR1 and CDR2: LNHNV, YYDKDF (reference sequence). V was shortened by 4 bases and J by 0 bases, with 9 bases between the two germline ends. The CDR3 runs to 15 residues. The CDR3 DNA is TGTGCCACCAGCACCCGGACAGCGAACACCGGGGAGCTGTTTTTT. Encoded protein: CATSTRTANTGELFF.

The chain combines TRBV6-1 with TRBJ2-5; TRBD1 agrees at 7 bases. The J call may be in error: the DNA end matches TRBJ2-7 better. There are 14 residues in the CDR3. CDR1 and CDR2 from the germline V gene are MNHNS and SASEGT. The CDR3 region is CASAGTATPFEQYF. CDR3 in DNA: TGTGCCAGTGCCGGGACAGCAACACCCTTCGAGCAGTACTTC.

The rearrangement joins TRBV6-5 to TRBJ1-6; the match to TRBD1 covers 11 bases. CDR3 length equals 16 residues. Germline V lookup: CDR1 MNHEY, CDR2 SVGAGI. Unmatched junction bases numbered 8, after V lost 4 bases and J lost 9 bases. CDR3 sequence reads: CASSSPDRGRGSPLHF. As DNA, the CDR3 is TGTGCCAGCAGTTCCCCGGACAGGGGGCGAGGTTCACCCCTCCACTTT.

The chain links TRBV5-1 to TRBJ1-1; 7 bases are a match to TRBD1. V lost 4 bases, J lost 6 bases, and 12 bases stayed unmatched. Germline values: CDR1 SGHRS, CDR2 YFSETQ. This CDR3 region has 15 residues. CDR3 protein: CASSHSGTDISEAFF. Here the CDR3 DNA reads TGCGCCAGCAGCCACTCCGGGACAGATATTTCTGAAGCTTTCTTT.

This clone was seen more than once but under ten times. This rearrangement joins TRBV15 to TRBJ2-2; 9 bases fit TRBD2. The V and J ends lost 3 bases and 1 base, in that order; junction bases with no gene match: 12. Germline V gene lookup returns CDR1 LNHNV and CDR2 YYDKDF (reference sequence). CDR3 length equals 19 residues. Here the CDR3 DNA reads TGTGCCACCAGCAGTCCCAAGCGGGGGGCAACAATGAACACCGGGGAGCTGTTTTTT. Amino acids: CATSSPKRGATMNTGELFF.

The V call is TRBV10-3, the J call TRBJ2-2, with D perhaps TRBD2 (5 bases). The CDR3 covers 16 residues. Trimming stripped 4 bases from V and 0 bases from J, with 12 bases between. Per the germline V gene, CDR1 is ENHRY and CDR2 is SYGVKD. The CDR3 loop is CAISVSSNANTGELFF. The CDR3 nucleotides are TGTGCCATCAGTGTGTCTAGCAATGCGAACACCGGGGAGCTGTTTTTT.

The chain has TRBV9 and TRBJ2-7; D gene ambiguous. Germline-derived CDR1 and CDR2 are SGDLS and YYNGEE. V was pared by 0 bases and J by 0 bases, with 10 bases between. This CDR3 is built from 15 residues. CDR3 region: CASSVAPDSSYEQYF. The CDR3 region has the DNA TGTGCCAGCAGCGTAGCCCCCGATAGCTCCTACGAGCAGTACTTC.

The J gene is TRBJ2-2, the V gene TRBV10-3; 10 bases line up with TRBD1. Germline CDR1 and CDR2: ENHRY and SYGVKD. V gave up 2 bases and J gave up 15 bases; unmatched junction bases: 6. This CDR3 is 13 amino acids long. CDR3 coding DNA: TGTGCCATCAGTGAGCAAACCGGGACAGGGGTGTTTTTT. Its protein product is CAISEQTGTGVFF.

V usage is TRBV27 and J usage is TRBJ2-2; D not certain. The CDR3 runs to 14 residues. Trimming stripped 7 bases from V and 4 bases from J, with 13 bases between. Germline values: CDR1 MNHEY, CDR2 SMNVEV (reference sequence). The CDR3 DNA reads TGTGCCAGCAAAGAGTTGTTGATCACCGGGGAGCTGTTTTTT. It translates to CASKELLITGELFF.

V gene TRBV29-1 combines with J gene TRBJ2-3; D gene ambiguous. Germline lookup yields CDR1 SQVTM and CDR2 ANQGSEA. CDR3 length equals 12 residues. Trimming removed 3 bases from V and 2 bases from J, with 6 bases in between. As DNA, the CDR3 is TGCAGCGTTGACCTGGCCACAGATACGCAGTATTTT. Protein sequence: CSVDLATDTQYF.

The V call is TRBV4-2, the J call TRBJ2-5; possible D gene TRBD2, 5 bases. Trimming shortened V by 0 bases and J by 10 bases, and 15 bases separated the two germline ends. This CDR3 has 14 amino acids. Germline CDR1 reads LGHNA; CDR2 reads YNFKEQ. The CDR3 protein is CASSQDPDSRSQYF. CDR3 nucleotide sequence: TGTGCCAGCAGCCAAGATCCGGACTCTCGGAGCCAGTACTTC.

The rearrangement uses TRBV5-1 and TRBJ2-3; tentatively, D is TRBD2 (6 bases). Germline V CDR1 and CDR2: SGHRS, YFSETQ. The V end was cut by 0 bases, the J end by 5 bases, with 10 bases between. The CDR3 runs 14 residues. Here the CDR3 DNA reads TGCGCCAGCAGCTTGGTGGTGGGGGGAGATACGCAGTATTTT. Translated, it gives CASSLVVGGDTQYF.